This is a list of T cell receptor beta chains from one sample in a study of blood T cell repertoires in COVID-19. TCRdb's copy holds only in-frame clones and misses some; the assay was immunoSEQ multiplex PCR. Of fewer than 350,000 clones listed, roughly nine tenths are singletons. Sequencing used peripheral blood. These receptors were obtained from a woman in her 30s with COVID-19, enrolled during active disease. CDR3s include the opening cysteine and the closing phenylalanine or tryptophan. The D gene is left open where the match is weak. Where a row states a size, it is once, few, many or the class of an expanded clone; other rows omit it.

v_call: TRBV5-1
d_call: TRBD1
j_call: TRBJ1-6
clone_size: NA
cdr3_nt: TGCGCCAGCAGCACCGACAGACAGGGGCTGGGTCCCCTCCACTTT
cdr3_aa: CASSTDRQGLGPLHF

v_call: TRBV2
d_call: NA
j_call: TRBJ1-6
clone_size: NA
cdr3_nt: TGTGCCAGCAGCGCTTTCCAGGGTACGAATTCACCCCTCCACTTT
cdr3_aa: CASSAFQGTNSPLHF

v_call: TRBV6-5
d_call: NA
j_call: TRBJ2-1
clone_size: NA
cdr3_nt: TGTGCCAGCAGTTCGGGGGTTTACAATGAGCAGTTCTTC
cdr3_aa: CASSSGVYNEQFF

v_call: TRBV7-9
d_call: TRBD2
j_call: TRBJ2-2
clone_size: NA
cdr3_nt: TGTGCCAGCAGCTTACCCAGCGGGGGGACTCACACCGGGGAGCTGTTTTTT
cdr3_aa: CASSLPSGGTHTGELFF

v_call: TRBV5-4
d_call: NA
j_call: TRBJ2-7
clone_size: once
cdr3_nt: TGTGCCAGCAGCGTGGCCAGGGGAGCCTACGAGCAGTACTTC
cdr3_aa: CASSVARGAYEQYF

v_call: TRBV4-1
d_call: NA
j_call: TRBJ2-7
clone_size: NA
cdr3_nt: TGCGCCAGCAGCCTCAGGGCTTTAACCTACGAGCAGTACTTC
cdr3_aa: CASSLRALTYEQYF

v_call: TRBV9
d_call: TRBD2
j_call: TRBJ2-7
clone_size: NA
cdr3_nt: TGTGCCAGCAGCTTCAATCAGCGGGGGGGCGATGCTGAGCAGTACTTC
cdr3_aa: CASSFNQRGGDAEQYF

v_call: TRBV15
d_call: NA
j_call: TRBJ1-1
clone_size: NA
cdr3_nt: TGTGCCACCGCCAACATTGGTGAAGCTTTCTTT
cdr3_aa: CATANIGEAFF

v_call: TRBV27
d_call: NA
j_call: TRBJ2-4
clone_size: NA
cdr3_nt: TGTGCCAGCAGTTCCACAGGGTCGGGGAGCATTCAGTACTTC
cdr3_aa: CASSSTGSGSIQYF

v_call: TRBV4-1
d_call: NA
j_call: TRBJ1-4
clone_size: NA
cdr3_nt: TGCGCCAGCAGCCACCAGGGGCGCGGGCCAAAAAAAAATAATGAAAAACTGTTTTTT
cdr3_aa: CASSHQGRGPKKNNEKLFF

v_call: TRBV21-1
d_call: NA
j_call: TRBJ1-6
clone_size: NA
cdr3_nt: TGTGCCAGCAGCAAGTACCGACGGCAGGGATACAAGGAGTTGAATTCACCCCTCCACTTT
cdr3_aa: CASSKYRRQGYKELNSPLHF

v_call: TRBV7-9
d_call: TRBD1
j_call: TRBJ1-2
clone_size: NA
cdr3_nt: TGTGCCAGCAGCTTCCAGGGGGCGATAGGCTACACCTTC
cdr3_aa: CASSFQGAIGYTF

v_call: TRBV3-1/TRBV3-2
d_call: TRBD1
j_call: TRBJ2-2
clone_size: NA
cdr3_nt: TGTGCCAGCGGGACAGGGGCCGGGGAGCTGTTTTTT
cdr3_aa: CASGTGAGELFF

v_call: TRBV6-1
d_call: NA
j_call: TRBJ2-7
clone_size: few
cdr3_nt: TGTGCCAGCAGTGATATCGGGGGAAAATTTAGCTACGAGCAGTACTTC
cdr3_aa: CASSDIGGKFSYEQYF

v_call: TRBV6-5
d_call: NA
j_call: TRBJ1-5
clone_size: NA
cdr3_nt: TGTGCCAGCCTTCTTTCAGGGTTCGGTCAGCCCCAGCATTTT
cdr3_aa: CASLLSGFGQPQHF

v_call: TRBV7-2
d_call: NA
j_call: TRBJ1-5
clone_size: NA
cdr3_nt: TGTGCCAGCAGCAACCGACGGGGGAATCAGCCCCAGCATTTT
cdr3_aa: CASSNRRGNQPQHF

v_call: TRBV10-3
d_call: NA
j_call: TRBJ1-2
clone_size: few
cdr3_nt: TGTGCCATCGGGGAGGGTCAGAACTATGGCTACACCTTC
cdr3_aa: CAIGEGQNYGYTF

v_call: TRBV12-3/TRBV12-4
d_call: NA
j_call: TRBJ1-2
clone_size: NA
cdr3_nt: TGTGCCAGCCTTTTGGAGGATGGCTACACCTTC
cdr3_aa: CASLLEDGYTF

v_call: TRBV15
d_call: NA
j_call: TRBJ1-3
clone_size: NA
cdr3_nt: TGTGCCACCAGCAGAGCCGGGACAAGCTCTGGAAACACCATATATTTT
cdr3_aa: CATSRAGTSSGNTIYF

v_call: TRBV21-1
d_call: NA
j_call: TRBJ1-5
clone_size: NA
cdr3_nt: TGTGCCAGCAGCTTACAGGGGAAGAGCGACAATCAGCCCCAGCATTTT
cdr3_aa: CASSLQGKSDNQPQHF

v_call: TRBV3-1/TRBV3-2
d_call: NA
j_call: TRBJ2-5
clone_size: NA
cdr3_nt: TGTGCCAGCAGCCCCTATAGCGTCCAGGGGATGGGTGAGACCCAGTACTTC
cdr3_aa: CASSPYSVQGMGETQYF

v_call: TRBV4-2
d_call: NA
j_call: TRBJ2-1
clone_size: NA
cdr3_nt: TGTGCCAGCAGCCAAGTCGAGGGAAATAACAATGAGCAGTTCTTC
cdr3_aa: CASSQVEGNNNEQFF

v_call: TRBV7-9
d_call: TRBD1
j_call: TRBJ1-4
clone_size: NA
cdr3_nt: TGTGCCAGCAGCTTAGGACAGGGGGTACCTAATGAAAAACTGTTTTTT
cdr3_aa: CASSLGQGVPNEKLFF

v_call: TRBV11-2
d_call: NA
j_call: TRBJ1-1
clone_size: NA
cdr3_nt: TGTGCCAGCAGCTTTGGTCGGTATCGTGTTGAAGCTTTCTTT
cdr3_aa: CASSFGRYRVEAFF

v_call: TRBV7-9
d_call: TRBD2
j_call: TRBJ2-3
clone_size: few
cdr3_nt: TGTGCCAGCAGCTCCCCCGGGACTAAAGGGGCAGATACGCAGTATTTT
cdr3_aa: CASSSPGTKGADTQYF

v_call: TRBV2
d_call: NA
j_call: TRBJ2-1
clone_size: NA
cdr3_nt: TGTGCCAGCAAGGGGTACCTAGGGGACAATGAGCAGTTCTTC
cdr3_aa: CASKGYLGDNEQFF

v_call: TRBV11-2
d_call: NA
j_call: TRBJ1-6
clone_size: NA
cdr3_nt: TGTGCCAGCAGTACCGGGGGTCGTTCACCCCTCCACTTT
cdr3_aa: CASSTGGRSPLHF

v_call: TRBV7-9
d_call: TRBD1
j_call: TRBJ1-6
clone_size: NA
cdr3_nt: TGTGCCAGCAGCGGGCGTCGACAGGGGGACGCACCCCTCCACTTT
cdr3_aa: CASSGRRQGDAPLHF

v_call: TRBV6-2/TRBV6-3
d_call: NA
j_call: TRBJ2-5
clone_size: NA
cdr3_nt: TGTGCCAGCAGCATAACCGAGAGGGAGACCCAGTACTTC
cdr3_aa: CASSITERETQYF

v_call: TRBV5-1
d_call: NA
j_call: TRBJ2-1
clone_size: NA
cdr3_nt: TGCGCCAGCAGCTTGGCCTCAGACTTCTCCTACAATGAGCAGTTCTTC
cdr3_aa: CASSLASDFSYNEQFF

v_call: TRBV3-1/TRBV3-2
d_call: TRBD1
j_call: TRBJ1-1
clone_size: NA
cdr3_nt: TGTGCCAGCAGCCCCAGGGGGCGGAACACTGAAGCTTTCTTT
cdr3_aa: CASSPRGRNTEAFF

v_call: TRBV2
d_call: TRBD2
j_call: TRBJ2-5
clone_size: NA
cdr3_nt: TGTGCCAGCAGTTGGGCTAGCGGGGGGGATCAAGAGACCCAGTACTTC
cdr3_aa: CASSWASGGDQETQYF

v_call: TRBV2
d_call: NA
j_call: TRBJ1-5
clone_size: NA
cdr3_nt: TGTGCCAGCAGCTCAGAGCCGAGAGGTCAGCCCCAGCATTTT
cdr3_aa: CASSSEPRGQPQHF

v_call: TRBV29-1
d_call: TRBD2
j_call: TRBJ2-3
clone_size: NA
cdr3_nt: TGCAGCACACAGCGGGGGGGCCGTGTCACAGATACGCAGTATTTT
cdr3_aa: CSTQRGGRVTDTQYF

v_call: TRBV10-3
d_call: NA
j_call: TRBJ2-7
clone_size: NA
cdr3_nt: TGTGCCATCAGTGAGTCGTTGACAGGTACTTCCTACGAGCAGTACTTC
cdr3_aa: CAISESLTGTSYEQYF

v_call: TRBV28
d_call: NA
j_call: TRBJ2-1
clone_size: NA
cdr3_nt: TGTGCCAGCAGTTTAACCGGGTTTAAGAGCTCCTACAATGAGCAGTTCTTC
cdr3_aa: CASSLTGFKSSYNEQFF

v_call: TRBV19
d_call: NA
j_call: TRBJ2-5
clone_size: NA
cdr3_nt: TGTGCCAGTAGTCCTACTAGTTGGGGGACCCAGTACTTC
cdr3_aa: CASSPTSWGTQYF

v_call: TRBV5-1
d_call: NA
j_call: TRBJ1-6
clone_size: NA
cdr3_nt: TGCGCCAGCAGCCGAAGACAGTCCAGCTCCTATAATTCACCCCTCCACTTT
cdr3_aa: CASSRRQSSSYNSPLHF

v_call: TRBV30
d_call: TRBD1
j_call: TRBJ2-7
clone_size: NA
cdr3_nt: TGTGCCTGGGGACAGTCCAGGGGGACATGGGAGCAGTACTTC
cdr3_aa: CAWGQSRGTWEQYF

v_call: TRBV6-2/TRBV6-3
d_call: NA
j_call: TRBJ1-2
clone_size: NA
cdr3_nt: TGTGCCAGCAGTACGGGCAGGGTACTAGGCTACACCTTC
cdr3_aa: CASSTGRVLGYTF

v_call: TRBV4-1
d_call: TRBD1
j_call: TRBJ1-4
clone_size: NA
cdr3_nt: TGCGCCAGCAGCCAGAAAGCCACAGGGGACACGGATGAAAAACTGTTTTTT
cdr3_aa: CASSQKATGDTDEKLFF

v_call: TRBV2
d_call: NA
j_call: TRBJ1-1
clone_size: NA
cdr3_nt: TGTGCCAGATCGACTCTTCCCGATACTGAAGCTTTCTTT
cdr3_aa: CARSTLPDTEAFF

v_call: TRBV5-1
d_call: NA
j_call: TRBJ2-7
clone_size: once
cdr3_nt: TGCGCCAGCAGCTTGTTCGCGACAGCCAGTTCCTACGAGCAGTACTTC
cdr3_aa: CASSLFATASSYEQYF

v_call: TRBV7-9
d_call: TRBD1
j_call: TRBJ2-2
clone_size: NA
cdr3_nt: TGTGCCAGCAGCTTACACAGGGGTCAGACCGGGGAGCTGTTTTTT
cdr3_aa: CASSLHRGQTGELFF